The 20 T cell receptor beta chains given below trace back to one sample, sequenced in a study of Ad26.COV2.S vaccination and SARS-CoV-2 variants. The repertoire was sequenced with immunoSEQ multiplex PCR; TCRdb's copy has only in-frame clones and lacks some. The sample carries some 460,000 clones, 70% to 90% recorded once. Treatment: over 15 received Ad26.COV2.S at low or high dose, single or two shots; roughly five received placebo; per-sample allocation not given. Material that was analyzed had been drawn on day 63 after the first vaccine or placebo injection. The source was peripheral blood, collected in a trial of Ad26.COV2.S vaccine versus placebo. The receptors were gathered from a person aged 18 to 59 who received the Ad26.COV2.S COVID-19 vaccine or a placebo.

The CDR3 bases are TGCGCCAGCAGCCTTGGCCCAAGGCAGGGGAGCACTGAAGCTTTCTTT. Its translation: CASSLGPRQGSTEAFF. The V gene is TRBV5-1, the J gene TRBJ1-1, with a tentative D call TRBD1 (6 bases). The V end lost 4 bases, the J end lost 4 bases, and 20 bases lay between the germline ends. Per germline, CDR1 SGHRS and CDR2 YFSETQ. The CDR3 totals 16 residues.

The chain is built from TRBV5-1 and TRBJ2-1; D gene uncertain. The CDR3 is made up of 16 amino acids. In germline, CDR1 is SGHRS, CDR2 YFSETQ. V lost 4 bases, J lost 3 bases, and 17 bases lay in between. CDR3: CASSVEGLPSYNEQFF. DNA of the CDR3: TGCGCCAGCAGCGTCGAAGGCCTTCCGAGCTACAATGAGCAGTTCTTC.

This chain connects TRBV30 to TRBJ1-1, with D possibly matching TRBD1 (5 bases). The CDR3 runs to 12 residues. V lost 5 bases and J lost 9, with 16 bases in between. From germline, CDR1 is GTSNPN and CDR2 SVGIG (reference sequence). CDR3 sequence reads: CAWGRGGSKAFF. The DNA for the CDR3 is TGTGCCTGGGGCCGGGGCGGCAGTAAAGCTTTCTTT.

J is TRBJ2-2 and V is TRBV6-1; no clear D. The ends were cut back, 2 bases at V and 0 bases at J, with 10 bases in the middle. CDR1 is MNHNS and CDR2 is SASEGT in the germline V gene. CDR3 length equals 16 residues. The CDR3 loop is CASSERTAANTGELFF. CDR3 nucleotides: TGTGCCAGCAGTGAAAGGACGGCCGCGAACACCGGGGAGCTGTTTTTT.

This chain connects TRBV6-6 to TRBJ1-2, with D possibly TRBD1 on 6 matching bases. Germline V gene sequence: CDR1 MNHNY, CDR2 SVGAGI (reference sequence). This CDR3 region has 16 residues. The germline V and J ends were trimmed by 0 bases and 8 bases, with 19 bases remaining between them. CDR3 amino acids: CASSYSIQGSGGGYTF. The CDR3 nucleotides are TGTGCCAGCAGTTACTCGATACAGGGCTCCGGGGGAGGCTACACCTTC.

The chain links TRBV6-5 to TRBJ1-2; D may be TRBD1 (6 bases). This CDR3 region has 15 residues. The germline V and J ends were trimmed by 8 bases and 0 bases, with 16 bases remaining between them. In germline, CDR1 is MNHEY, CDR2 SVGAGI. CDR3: CASGATGRTNYGYTF. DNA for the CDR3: TGTGCCAGCGGAGCTACAGGGCGGACTAACTATGGCTACACCTTC.

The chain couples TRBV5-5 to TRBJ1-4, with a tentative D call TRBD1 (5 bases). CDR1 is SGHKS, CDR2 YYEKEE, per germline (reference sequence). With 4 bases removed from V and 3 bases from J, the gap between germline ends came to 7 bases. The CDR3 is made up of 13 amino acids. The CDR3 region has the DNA TGTGCCAGCAGCGGGGCCTCTAATGAAAAACTGTTTTTT. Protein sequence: CASSGASNEKLFF.

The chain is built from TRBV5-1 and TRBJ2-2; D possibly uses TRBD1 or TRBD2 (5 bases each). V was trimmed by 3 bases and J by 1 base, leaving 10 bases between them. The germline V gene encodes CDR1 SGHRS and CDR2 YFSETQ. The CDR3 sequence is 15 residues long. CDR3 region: CASSSGQLNTGELFF. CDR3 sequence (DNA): TGCGCCAGCAGCTCGGGGCAGTTGAACACCGGGGAGCTGTTTTTT.

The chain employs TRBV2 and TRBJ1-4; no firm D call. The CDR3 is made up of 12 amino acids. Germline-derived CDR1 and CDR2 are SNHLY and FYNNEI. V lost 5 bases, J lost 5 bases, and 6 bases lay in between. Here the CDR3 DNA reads TGTGCCAGCAGTCGACGCAATGAAAAACTGTTTTTT. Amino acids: CASSRRNEKLFF.

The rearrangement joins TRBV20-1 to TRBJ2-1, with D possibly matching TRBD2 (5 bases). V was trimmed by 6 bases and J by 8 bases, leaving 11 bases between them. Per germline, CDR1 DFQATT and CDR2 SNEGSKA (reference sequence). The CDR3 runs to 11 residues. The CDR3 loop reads CSATLAYEQFF. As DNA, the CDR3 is TGCAGTGCAACGCTAGCTTATGAGCAGTTCTTC.

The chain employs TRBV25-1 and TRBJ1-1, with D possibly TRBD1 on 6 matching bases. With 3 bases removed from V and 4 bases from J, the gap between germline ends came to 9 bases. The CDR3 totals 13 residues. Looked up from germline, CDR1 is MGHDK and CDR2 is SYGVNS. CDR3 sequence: CASSDTGATEAFF. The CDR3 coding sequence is TGTGCCAGCAGTGACACGGGGGCCACTGAAGCTTTCTTT.

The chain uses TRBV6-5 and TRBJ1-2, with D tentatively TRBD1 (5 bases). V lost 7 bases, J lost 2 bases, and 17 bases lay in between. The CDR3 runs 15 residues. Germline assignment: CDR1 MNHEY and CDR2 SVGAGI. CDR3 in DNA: TGTGCCAGCATTATGACCGGGACTTTGAACTATGGCTACACCTTC. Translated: CASIMTGTLNYGYTF.

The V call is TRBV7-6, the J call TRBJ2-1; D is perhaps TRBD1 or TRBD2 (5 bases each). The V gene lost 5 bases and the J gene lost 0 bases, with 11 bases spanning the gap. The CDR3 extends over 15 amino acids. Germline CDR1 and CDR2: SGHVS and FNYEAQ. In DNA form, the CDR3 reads TGTGCCAGCAGCGACTTGGGGGACTCCTACAATGAGCAGTTCTTC. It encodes CASSDLGDSYNEQFF. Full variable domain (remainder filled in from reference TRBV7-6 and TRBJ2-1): GAGVSQSPRYKVTKRGQDVALRCDPISGHVSLYWYRQALGQGPEFLTYFNYEAQQDKSGLPNDRFSAERPEGSISTLTIQRTEQRDSAMYRCASSDLGDSYNEQFFGPGTRLTVL.

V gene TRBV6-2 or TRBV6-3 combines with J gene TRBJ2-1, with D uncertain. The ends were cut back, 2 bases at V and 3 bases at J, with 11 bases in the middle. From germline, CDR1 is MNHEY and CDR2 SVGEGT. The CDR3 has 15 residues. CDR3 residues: CASSYRRVGYNEQFF. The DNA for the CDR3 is TGTGCCAGCAGTTACAGGCGAGTAGGCTACAATGAGCAGTTCTTC.

This CDR3 reads CASSQEVGRRVAGYTF. CDR3 nucleotides: TGTGCCAGCAGCCAAGAAGTGGGCAGGAGGGTCGCCGGCTACACCTTC. The V and J genes are TRBV3-1 (or the pseudogene TRBV3-2) and TRBJ1-2, with D uncertain. CDR3 length: 16 amino acids. The germline V gene has CDR1 LGHDT and CDR2 YNNKEL (reference sequence). Trimming shortened V by 0 bases and J by 8 bases, and 19 bases separated the two germline ends.

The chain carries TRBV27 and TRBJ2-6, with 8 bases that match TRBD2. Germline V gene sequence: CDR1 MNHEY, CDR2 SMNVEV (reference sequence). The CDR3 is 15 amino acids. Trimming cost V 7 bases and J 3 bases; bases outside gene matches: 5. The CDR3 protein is CASKRENRGANVLTF. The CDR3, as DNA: TGTGCCAGCAAGCGGGAGAACCGTGGGGCCAACGTCCTGACTTTC.

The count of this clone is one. The CDR3 region has the DNA TGTGCCAGCAGTTTAAGACCAGATTCACCCCTCCACTTT. Translation: CASSLRPDSPLHF. The J gene is TRBJ1-6, the V gene TRBV12-3 or TRBV12-4; no clear D. The V end lost 2 bases, the J end lost 8 bases, and 7 bases lay between the germline ends. The CDR3 has 13 amino acids.

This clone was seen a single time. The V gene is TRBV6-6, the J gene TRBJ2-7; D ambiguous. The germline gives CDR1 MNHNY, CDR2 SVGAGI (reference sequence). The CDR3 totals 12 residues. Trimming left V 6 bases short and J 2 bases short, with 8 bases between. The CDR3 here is CASSWTTYEQYF. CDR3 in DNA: TGTGCCAGCAGCTGGACGACCTACGAGCAGTACTTC.

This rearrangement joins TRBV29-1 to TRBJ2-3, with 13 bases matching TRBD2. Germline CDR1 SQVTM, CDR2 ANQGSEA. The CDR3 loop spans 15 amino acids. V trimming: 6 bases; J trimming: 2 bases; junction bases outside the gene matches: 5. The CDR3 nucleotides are TGCAGCGTCGGGACTAGCGGGACATACACAGATACGCAGTATTTT. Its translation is CSVGTSGTYTDTQYF.

The CDR3 DNA reads TGTGCCAGTAGTATAGGGCGGGGACAACCCGGAAACACCATATATTTT. The encoded protein is CASSIGRGQPGNTIYF. This chain connects TRBV19 to TRBJ1-3, with D perhaps matching TRBD1 (6 bases). Germline V gene data show CDR1 as LNHDA and CDR2 as SQIVND (reference sequence). The CDR3 spans 16 residues. Trimming pared 1 base from V and 4 bases from J, leaving 14 bases between.